The 32 T cell receptor beta chains reported below all come from one sample, sequenced in a study of brain metastases from non-small cell lung cancer (dated by TCRdb to about 2019). Library preparation was by the immunoSEQ multiplex PCR assay. Sourced from immuneACCESS, this table was stored by TCRdb with only in-frame sequences that have V and J called. A share of the clones is absent; for the studies checked, an unresolved V gene accounts for under half, and the remainder has no known explanation. In all, the sample holds a few thousand clones, and 86% of those were seen once. Approximately 3.2% of the sample belongs to the ten largest clones. Sequencing was carried out using primary lung tumor tissue. The cell subset or site label, as the study defines it: primary lung tumor paired with brain metastasis. These receptors all stem from a donor at least 40 years old with non-small cell lung cancer.

This clone was found a few times. The chain employs TRBV4-2 and TRBJ2-5; 12 bases fit TRBD2. Germline V gene data show CDR1 as LGHNA and CDR2 as YNFKEQ. CDR3 length: 17 residues. Trimming at V came to 1 base and at J to 2 bases, leaving 5 bases not matched to a gene. CDR3 DNA: TGTGCCAGCAGCCAAGCGACTAGCGGGGGCGCTCAAGAGACCCAGTACTTC. It codes for CASSQATSGGAQETQYF.

The CDR3 coding sequence is TGCAGCGTTGAAGTGCAGTACTACGAGCAGTACTTC. Its translation: CSVEVQYYEQYF. J is TRBJ2-7 and V is TRBV29-1; D unresolved. The germline V gene has CDR1 SQVTM and CDR2 ANQGSEA. V shed 1 base and J shed 3 bases, with 7 bases lying between them. This CDR3 is built from 12 residues.

The V call is TRBV5-6, the J call TRBJ2-7; weak D call: TRBD2 (5 bases). The CDR3 runs to 15 residues. Trimming cost V 0 bases and J 1 base, with 11 bases left between them. The germline gives CDR1 SGHDT, CDR2 YYEEEE. CDR3 DNA: TGTGCCAGCAGCTTGGAGGTGGAGGAGTCCTACGAGCAGTACTTC. It codes for CASSLEVEESYEQYF.

The chain joins TRBV21-1 to TRBJ2-1; the table calls TRBD1, which could not be checked here. TRBV21-1 is termed a pseudogene. The CDR3 covers 18 residues. In DNA form, the CDR3 reads TGTGCCAGCAGCAAAAAAGGGGGATCCGTAGGCGGCTCGCATGAGCAGTTCTTC. Translation gives CASSKKGGSVGGSHEQFF.

V gene TRBV29-1 combines with J gene TRBJ2-7; no definite D call. This CDR3 is built from 12 residues. Germline V gene sequence: CDR1 SQVTM, CDR2 ANQGSEA. Trimming cost V 4 bases and J 4 bases, with 11 bases left between them. This CDR3 reads CSVVSESYEQYF. Written as DNA, the CDR3 is TGCAGCGTTGTGTCAGAGTCTTACGAGCAGTACTTC.

The gene calls are TRBV9 and TRBJ2-1; D possibly matches TRBD1 or TRBD2 (5 bases each). This CDR3 has 14 amino acids. With 0 bases removed from V and 5 bases from J, the gap between germline ends came to 9 bases. The germline CDR1 and CDR2 sequences are SGDLS and YYNGEE. The CDR3 protein is CASSVGGNDNEQFF. The CDR3 coding sequence is TGTGCCAGCAGCGTAGGGGGGAACGACAATGAGCAGTTCTTC.

This rearrangement joins TRBV4-3 to TRBJ2-2; D could derive from TRBD1 or TRBD2 (5 bases each). Trimming took 1 base from V and 3 from J, leaving 12 bases between them. Germline-derived CDR1 and CDR2 are LGHNA and YSLEER. This CDR3 is 16 amino acids long. As DNA, the CDR3 is TGCGCCAGCAGCCAAGTCACGGGGCCCGACACCGGGGAGCTGTTTTTT. It encodes CASSQVTGPDTGELFF.

CDR3 DNA sequence: TGTGCCAGCAGTGACCCGAACACTGAAGCTTTCTTT. It is translated as CASSDPNTEAFF. The chain combines TRBV25-1 with TRBJ1-1; unclear D gene. This CDR3 comprises 12 residues. V shed 3 bases and J shed 1 base, with 3 bases lying between them. Per germline, CDR1 MGHDK and CDR2 SYGVNS.

To note about this clone: The same CDR3 arises from other DNA sequences in this sample as well. The rearrangement uses TRBV5-4 and TRBJ2-7; the D gene is possibly TRBD2 (5 bases). The length of the CDR3 is 15 residues. V gave up 1 base and J gave up 1 base, with 12 bases separating them. Germline CDR1 SGHNT, CDR2 YYREEE (reference sequence). The CDR3 DNA sequence: TGTGCCAGCAGCTTGCTGGGAGAGGGTTCCTACGAGCAGTACTTC. Translation: CASSLLGEGSYEQYF.

On this clone itself: The germline gene is not matched at one end of the junction; a read error may be the cause. The V gene is TRBV18, the J gene TRBJ1-1; D gene unclear. Germline V lookup: CDR1 KGHSH, CDR2 LQKENI. This CDR3 comprises 14 residues. The CDR3 coding sequence is TGTACCAGCTCACCACCAAAGGGAGGGACTGAAGCTTTCTTT. Its protein product is CTSSPPKGGTEAFF.

The rearrangement uses TRBV14 and TRBJ2-7; possible D gene TRBD1, 5 bases. This CDR3 has 17 residues. The V end was cut by 3 bases, the J end by 4 bases, with 22 bases between. The V gene's germline CDR1 is SGHDN and CDR2 FVKESK. The chain's CDR3 is CASSHSAARGRGYEQYF. The CDR3 coding sequence is TGTGCCAGCAGCCACTCTGCCGCTAGAGGAAGGGGTTACGAGCAGTACTTC.

The chain joins TRBV19 to TRBJ2-1, with TRBD1 matching over 8 bases. The germline CDR1 and CDR2 sequences are LNHDA and SQIVND (reference sequence). CDR3 length equals 13 residues. The V and J ends lost 5 bases and 9 bases, in that order; junction bases with no gene match: 6. CDR3 DNA: TGTGCCAGTAGTCTTGGACAGGGCACTGAGCAGTTCTTC. This gives the protein CASSLGQGTEQFF. Filled out from reference TRBV19 and TRBJ2-1, the complete variable domain reads DGGITQSPKYLFRKEGQNVTLSCEQNLNHDAMYWYRQDPGQGLRLIYYSQIVNDFQKGDIAEGYSVSREKKESFPLTVTSAQKNPTAFYLCASSLGQGTEQFFGPGTRLTVL.

The chain combines TRBV25-1 with TRBJ1-6; D call uncertain. CDR3 length: 14 residues. The germline V gene encodes CDR1 MGHDK and CDR2 SYGVNS. Trimming left V 10 bases short and J 8 bases short, with 18 bases between. The CDR3 coding sequence is TGTGCCACCAGGCTGCACGGGCCGTATTCACCCCTCCACTTT. The encoded protein is CATRLHGPYSPLHF.

This clone was recorded only once. The rearrangement joins TRBV2 to TRBJ1-4; 9 positions match TRBD1. The CDR3 is 14 amino acids. The V gene end was trimmed by 11 bases and the J gene end by 5 bases; junction bases not matched to a gene: 9. In germline, CDR1 is SNHLY, CDR2 FYNNEI. The CDR3 sequence: CASTQGAGNEKLFF. CDR3 sequence (DNA): TGTGCCTCTACACAGGGGGCAGGGAATGAAAAACTGTTTTTT.

The genes are TRBV11-3 and TRBJ2-1, with TRBD1 as a possible D gene (6 bases). This CDR3 region has 13 residues. V lost 1 base and J lost 11, with 12 bases in between. Germline CDR1 SGHNT, CDR2 YENEEA. This chain's CDR3 is CASSLGGPYKQFF. CDR3 DNA: TGTGCCAGCAGCTTAGGGGGGCCGTATAAGCAGTTCTTC. Complete variable domain (other parts from reference TRBV11-3 and TRBJ2-1): EAGVVQSPRYKIIEKKQPVAFWCNPISGHNTLYWYLQNLGQGPELLIRYENEEAVDDSQLPKDRFSAERLKGVDSTLKIQPAELGDSAVYLCASSLGGPYKQFFGPGTRLTVL.

V gene TRBV2 combines with J gene TRBJ1-3; a possible D gene is TRBD1 (6 bases). V was cut by 8 bases and J by 4 bases, with 18 bases left in between. Germline-derived CDR1 and CDR2 are SNHLY and FYNNEI. The CDR3 runs to 15 residues. CDR3 residues: CASLYLGARGNTIYF. The CDR3 nucleotides are TGTGCCAGCCTCTACTTGGGGGCGCGGGGAAACACCATATATTTT.

The chain has TRBV10-3 and TRBJ1-5; D is ambiguous. The ends were cut back, 6 bases at V and 4 bases at J, with 10 bases in the middle. This CDR3 has 13 residues. CDR1 ENHRY and CDR2 SYGVKD come from the germline V gene. The CDR3 DNA reads TGTGCCATCAGGAAGAGAGGGAATCAGCCCCAGCATTTT. It codes for CAIRKRGNQPQHF.

The DNA of the CDR3 is TGTGCCAGCAGCCAAGAGGGAGCGGGGGCCACGTGGACGAAAGAGCAGTTCTTC. Translating it yields CASSQEGAGATWTKEQFF. The chain has TRBV4-2 and TRBJ2-1, with TRBD2 matching 8 bases. With V trimmed by 0 bases and J by 10 bases, 17 bases remained unmatched. This CDR3 has 18 residues. Germline-derived CDR1 and CDR2 are LGHNA and YNFKEQ.

About this clone: Compared with germline, one end of the junction differs, possibly owing to a read error. Additional DNA sequences in this sample encode the identical CDR3. The chain employs TRBV5-1 and TRBJ2-1, with 9 bases fitting TRBD1. This CDR3 comprises 15 residues. Per germline, CDR1 SGHRS and CDR2 YFSETQ. CDR3 sequence: CASSLAGQGLGEQFF. CDR3 in DNA: TGCGCTAGCAGCTTGGCGGGACAGGGATTGGGTGAGCAGTTCTTC.

CDR3 in DNA: TGCGCCAGCAGCTTTGGGGGGGCCCGGGTTTGGGAGCAGTACTTC. Translating gives CASSFGGARVWEQYF. The chain is built from TRBV5-1 and TRBJ2-7, with a weak D call TRBD2 (7 bases). CDR1 is SGHRS and CDR2 is YFSETQ in the germline V gene. The V and J ends lost 2 bases and 7 bases respectively, with 19 bases between them. The CDR3 loop spans 15 amino acids.

This chain links TRBV7-9 with TRBJ2-7; D may be TRBD1 (5 bases). Trimming left V 1 base short and J 0 bases short, with 13 bases between. CDR1 SEHNR and CDR2 FQNEAQ come from the germline V gene (reference sequence). The CDR3 has 16 residues. The CDR3 bases are TGTGCCAGCAGCTTAGGGGGCAGGTTGAGCTCCTACGAGCAGTACTTC. Translating it yields CASSLGGRLSSYEQYF.

The chain combines TRBV5-1 with TRBJ2-4; D may be TRBD2 (6 bases). This CDR3 has 13 amino acids. V was pared by 4 bases and J by 8 bases, with 13 bases between. From germline, CDR1 is SGHRS and CDR2 YFSETQ. The CDR3 is CASSRDGGDIQYF. CDR3 nucleotides: TGCGCCAGCAGCCGGGACGGCGGGGACATTCAGTACTTC.

This chain joins TRBV9 and TRBJ2-3, with D perhaps TRBD1 or TRBD2 (5 bases each). Trimming stripped 2 bases from V and 1 base from J, with 11 bases between. This CDR3 region has 15 residues. Germline values: CDR1 SGDLS, CDR2 YYNGEE. In nucleotides, the CDR3 is TGTGCCAGCAGCGTGCCCGGGACCCGCACAGATACGCAGTATTTT. Protein product: CASSVPGTRTDTQYF. Full variable domain (outside the CDR3, taken from reference TRBV9 and TRBJ2-3): DSGVTQTPKHLITATGQRVTLRCSPRSGDLSVYWYQQSLDQGLQFLIQYYNGEERAKGNILERFSAQQFPDLHSELNLSSLELGDSALYFCASSVPGTRTDTQYFGPGTRLTVL.

The chain recombines TRBV3-1 (or the pseudogene TRBV3-2) with TRBJ1-1; D remains ambiguous. Trimming removed 4 bases at V and 0 bases at J, with 9 bases between. The CDR3 runs to 14 residues. The germline gives CDR1 LGHDT, CDR2 YNNKEL (reference sequence). CDR3 nucleotides: TGTGCCAGCAGCCTTAGGACGGTGAACACTGAAGCTTTCTTT. Translation gives CASSLRTVNTEAFF.

This clone was observed a handful of times. This chain links TRBV5-4 with TRBJ1-4, with TRBD1 matching over 9 bases. Germline-derived CDR1 and CDR2 are SGHNT and YYREEE (reference sequence). The CDR3 spans 15 residues. J lost 7 bases, V lost 2 bases, and 6 bases had no gene match. The CDR3 loop reads CASSLKRGQGEKLFF. The CDR3 DNA is TGTGCCAGCAGCTTAAAACGGGGACAGGGTGAAAAACTGTTTTTT.

This sequence joins TRBV28 and TRBJ1-6, with D maybe TRBD1 (6 bases). The germline V gene encodes CDR1 MDHEN and CDR2 SYDVKM. The CDR3 has 15 amino acids. V lost 8 bases and J 0 bases, leaving 11 bases between the germline ends. CDR3 nucleotide sequence: TGTGCCAGCGGGAGGGGGAGCTCCTATAATTCACCCCTCCACTTT. It is translated as CASGRGSSYNSPLHF.

The CDR3 loop reads CASSLTGNTGELFF. The CDR3 bases are TGTGCCAGCAGCTTAACAGGGAACACCGGGGAGCTGTTTTTT. The chain recombines TRBV5-5 with TRBJ2-2; D is perhaps TRBD1 (5 bases). The germline V gene encodes CDR1 SGHKS and CDR2 YYEKEE (reference sequence). With 2 bases removed from V and 1 base from J, the gap between germline ends came to 6 bases. The CDR3 consists of 14 residues.

The rearrangement links TRBV5-1 to TRBJ1-6; D is possibly TRBD1 (5 bases). The germline V and J ends were trimmed by 4 bases and 7 bases, with 9 bases remaining between them. Germline lookup yields CDR1 SGHRS and CDR2 YFSETQ. CDR3 length: 13 amino acids. CDR3 in amino acids: CASSEGRNSPLHF. DNA for the CDR3: TGCGCCAGCAGCGAGGGGAGGAATTCACCCCTCCACTTT.

The rearrangement joins TRBV14 to TRBJ1-1; D gene uncertain. CDR3 length: 13 residues. From germline, CDR1 is SGHDN and CDR2 FVKESK. Trimming took 2 bases from V and 5 from J, leaving 9 bases between them. CDR3 sequence reads: CASSQQALTEAFF. CDR3 bases: TGTGCCAGCAGCCAACAAGCCCTGACTGAAGCTTTCTTT. Combining the CDR3 with reference TRBV14 and TRBJ1-1 gives the whole variable domain EAGVTQFPSHSVIEKGQTVTLRCDPISGHDNLYWYRRVMGKEIKFLLHFVKESKQDESGMPNNRFLAERTGGTYSTLKVQPAELEDSGVYFCASSQQALTEAFFGQGTRLTVV.

The CDR3 nucleotides are TGTGCCAGCAGCTCATCCGGCCAGGACGGGGAGACCCAGTACTTC. It specifies CASSSSGQDGETQYF. The V and J genes are TRBV7-3 and TRBJ2-5; no reliable D call. CDR3 length: 15 amino acids. Trimming took off 4 bases at V and 5 bases at J, with 17 bases between the two ends. Germline CDR1 reads SGHTA; CDR2 reads FQGTGA.

The J gene is TRBJ1-1, the V gene TRBV6-5; D not resolved. Per the germline V gene, CDR1 is MNHEY and CDR2 is SVGAGI. Trimming pared 2 bases from V and 5 bases from J, leaving 12 bases between. There are 14 residues in the CDR3. The CDR3 sequence: CASSYRYGGTEAFF. The CDR3 nucleotides are TGTGCCAGCAGTTACAGGTACGGAGGGACTGAAGCTTTCTTT.

Concerning this clone: Sequence at one end of the junction differs from germline and may be a read error. The chain has TRBV7-6 and TRBJ1-1, with a possible D match to TRBD1 (6 bases). Germline CDR1 reads SGHVS; CDR2 reads FNYEAQ. The CDR3 covers 13 residues. The CDR3 region has the DNA TGTGCCAGCAGCTTAGAGTGGGACACTGAAACTTTCTTT. This gives the protein CASSLEWDTETFF.